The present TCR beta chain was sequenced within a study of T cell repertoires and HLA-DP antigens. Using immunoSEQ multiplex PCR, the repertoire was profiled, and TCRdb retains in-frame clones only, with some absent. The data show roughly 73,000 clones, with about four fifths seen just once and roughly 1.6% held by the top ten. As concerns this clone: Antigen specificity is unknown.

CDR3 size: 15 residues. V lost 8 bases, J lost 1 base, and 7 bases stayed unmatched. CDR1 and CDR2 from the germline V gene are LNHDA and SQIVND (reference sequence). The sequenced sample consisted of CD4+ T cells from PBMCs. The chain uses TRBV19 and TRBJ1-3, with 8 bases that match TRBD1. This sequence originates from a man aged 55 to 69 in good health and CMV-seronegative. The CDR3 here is CASAKTGDSGNTIYF. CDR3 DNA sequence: TGTGCCAGTGCCAAGACAGGGGATTCTGGAAACACCATATATTTT.